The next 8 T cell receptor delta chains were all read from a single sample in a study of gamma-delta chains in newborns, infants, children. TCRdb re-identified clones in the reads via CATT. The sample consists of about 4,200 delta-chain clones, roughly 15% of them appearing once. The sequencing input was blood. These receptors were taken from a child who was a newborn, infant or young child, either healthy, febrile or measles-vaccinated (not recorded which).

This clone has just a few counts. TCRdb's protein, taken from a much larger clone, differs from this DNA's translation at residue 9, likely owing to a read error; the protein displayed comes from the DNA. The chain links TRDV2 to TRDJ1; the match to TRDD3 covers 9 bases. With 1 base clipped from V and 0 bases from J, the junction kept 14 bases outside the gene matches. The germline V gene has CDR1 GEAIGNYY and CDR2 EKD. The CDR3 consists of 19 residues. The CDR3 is CACDTLGDWPRPYTDKLIF. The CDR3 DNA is TGTGCCTGTGACACGCTGGGGGATTGGCCTAGGCCGTACACCGATAAACTCATCTTT.

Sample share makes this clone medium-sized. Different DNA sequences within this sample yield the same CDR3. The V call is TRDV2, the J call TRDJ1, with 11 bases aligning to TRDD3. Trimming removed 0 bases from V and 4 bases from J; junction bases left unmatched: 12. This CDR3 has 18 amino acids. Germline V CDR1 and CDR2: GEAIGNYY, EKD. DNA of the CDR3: TGTGCCTGTGACACCTTAGAGACTGGGGGATATTCGCTCGATAAACTCATCTTT. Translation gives CACDTLETGGYSLDKLIF.

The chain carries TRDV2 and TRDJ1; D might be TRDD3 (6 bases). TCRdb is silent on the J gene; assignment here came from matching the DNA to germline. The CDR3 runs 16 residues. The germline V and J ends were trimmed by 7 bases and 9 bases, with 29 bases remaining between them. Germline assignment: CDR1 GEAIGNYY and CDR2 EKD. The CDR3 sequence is CAWDTVGTPKPYQLIF. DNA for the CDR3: TGTGCCTGGGATACCGTGGGGACACCTAAGCCCTATCAACTCATCTTT.

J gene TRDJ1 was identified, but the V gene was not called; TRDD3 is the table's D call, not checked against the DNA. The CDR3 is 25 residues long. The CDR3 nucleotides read TGTGCTCTTGGGGAACGGTTCCTAGGCCCTCTCTACTTGGTGATACGGGGTCCGTACACCGATAAACTCATCTTT. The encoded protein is CALGERFLGPLYLVIRGPYTDKLIF.

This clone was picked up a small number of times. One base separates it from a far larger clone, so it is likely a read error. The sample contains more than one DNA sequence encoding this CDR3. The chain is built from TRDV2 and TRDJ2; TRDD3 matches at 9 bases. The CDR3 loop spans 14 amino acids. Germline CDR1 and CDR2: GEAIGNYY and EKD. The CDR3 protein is CACDTLGDTAQLFF. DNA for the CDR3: TGTGCCTGCGACACCCTGGGGGATACAGCACAACTCTTCTTT.

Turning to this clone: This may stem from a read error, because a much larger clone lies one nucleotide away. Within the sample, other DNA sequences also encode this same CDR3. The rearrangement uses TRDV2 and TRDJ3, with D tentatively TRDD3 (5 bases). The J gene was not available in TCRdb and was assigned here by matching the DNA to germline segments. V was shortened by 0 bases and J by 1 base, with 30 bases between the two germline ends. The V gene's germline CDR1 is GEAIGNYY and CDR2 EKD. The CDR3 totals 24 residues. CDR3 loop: CACDTEDRQTTGGYKSWDTRQMFF. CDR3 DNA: TGTGCCTGTGACACCGAGGACAGACAGACTACTGGCGGGTATAAATCCTGGGACACCCGACAGATGTTTTTC.

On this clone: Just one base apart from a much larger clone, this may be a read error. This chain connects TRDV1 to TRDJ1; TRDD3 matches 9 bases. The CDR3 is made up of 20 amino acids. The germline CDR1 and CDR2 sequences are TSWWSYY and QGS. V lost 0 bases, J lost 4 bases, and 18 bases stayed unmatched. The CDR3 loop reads CALGELLHWGTIKARDKLIF. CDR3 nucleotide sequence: TGTGCTCTTGGGGAACTCCTACACTGGGGGACCATCAAGGCGCGCGATAAACTCATCTTT.

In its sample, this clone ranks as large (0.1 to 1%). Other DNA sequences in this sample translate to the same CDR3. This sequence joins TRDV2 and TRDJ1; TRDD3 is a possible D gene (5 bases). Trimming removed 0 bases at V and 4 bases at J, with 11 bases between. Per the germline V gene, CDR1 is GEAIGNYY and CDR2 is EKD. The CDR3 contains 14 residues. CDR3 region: CACDTVGEFDKLIF. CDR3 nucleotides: TGTGCCTGTGACACCGTCGGGGAGTTCGATAAACTCATCTTT.